This entry concerns a single T cell receptor (beta chain). Its antigen is still unknown. Some clones are missing from TCRdb's copy, which holds only in-frame ones; the method was immunoSEQ multiplex PCR. Of 95,000 to 130,000 clones in the sample, 90% were seen once. These data originate in a study of graft-versus-host responses after intestinal transplantation. Study details: Anti-thymocyte globulin induction preceded three to four years of tacrolimus and steroid maintenance in all recipients.

V trimming: 0 bases; J trimming: 4 bases; junction bases outside the gene matches: 5. The CDR3 consists of 15 residues. Looked up from germline, CDR1 is LNHDA and CDR2 is SQIVND (reference sequence). General study points: Maximum circulating GvH clone levels tracked with early post-transplant HvG decreases. Among recipient marrow samples, GvH clones were found; some appeared first in ileum or blood. Individuals who had graft-donor T cell macrochimerism had allografts that showed high graft-versus-host to host-versus-graft clonal ratios.

The sample here was unstimulated CD4+ T cells sorted from spleen or lymph node cells, taken before intestinal transplant. The receptor comes from a human donor who received an intestinal transplant. The chain couples TRBV19 to TRBJ1-2; 7 nucleotides agree with TRBD1. The CDR3 coding sequence is TGTGCCAGTAGTATAGACGGGACAGTGCCCTATGGCTACACCTTC. Residues: CASSIDGTVPYGYTF. Full variable domain (missing parts from reference TRBV19 and TRBJ1-2): DGGITQSPKYLFRKEGQNVTLSCEQNLNHDAMYWYRQDPGQGLRLIYYSQIVNDFQKGDIAEGYSVSREKKESFPLTVTSAQKNPTAFYLCASSIDGTVPYGYTFGSGTRLTVV.